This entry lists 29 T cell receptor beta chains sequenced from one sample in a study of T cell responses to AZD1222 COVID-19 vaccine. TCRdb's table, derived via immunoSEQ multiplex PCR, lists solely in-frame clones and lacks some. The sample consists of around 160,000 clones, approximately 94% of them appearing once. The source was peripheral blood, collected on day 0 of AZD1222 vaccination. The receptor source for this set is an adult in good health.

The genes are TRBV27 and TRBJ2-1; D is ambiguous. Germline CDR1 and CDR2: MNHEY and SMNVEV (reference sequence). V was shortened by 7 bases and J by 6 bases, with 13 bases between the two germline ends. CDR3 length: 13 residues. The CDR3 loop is CASTPRRTNEQFF. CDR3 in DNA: TGTGCCAGCACCCCCCGACGGACCAATGAGCAGTTCTTC.

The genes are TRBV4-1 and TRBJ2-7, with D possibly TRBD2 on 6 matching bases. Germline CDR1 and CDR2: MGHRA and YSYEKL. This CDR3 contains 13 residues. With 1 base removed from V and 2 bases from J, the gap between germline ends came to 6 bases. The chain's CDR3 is CASSQVAAYEQYF. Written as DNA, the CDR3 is TGCGCCAGCAGCCAAGTAGCGGCCTACGAGCAGTACTTC.

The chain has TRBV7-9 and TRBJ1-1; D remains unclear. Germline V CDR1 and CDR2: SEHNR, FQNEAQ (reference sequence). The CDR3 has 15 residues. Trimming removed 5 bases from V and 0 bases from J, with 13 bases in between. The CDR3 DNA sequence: TGTGCCAGCAGCCCGGGGAATCCCTTGAACACTGAAGCTTTCTTT. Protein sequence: CASSPGNPLNTEAFF.

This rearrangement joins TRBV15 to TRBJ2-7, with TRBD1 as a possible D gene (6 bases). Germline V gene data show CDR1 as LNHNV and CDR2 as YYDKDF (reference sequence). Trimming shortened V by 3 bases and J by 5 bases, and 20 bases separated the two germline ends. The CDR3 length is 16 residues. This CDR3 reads CATSSEVHRAGDEQYF. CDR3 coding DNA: TGTGCCACCAGCAGCGAGGTTCACAGGGCCGGTGACGAGCAGTACTTC.

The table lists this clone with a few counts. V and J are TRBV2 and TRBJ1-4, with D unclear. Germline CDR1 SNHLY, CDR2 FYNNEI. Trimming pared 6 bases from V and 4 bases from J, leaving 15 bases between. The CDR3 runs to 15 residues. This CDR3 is CASRGFRALNEKLFF. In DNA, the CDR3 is TGTGCCAGCAGGGGGTTCCGGGCTCTTAATGAAAAACTGTTTTTT.

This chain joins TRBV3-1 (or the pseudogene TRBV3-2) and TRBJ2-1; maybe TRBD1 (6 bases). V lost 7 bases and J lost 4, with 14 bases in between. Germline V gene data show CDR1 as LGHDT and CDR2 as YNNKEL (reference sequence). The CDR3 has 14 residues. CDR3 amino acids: CASMPGQAYNEQFF. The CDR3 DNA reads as TGTGCCAGCATGCCGGGACAAGCTTACAATGAGCAGTTCTTC.

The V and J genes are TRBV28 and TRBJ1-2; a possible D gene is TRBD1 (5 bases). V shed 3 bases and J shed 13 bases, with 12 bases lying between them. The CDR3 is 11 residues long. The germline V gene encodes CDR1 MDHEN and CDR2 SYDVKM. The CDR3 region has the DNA TGTGCCAGCAGTTTGGGGGGTAGGGGCACCTTC. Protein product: CASSLGGRGTF.

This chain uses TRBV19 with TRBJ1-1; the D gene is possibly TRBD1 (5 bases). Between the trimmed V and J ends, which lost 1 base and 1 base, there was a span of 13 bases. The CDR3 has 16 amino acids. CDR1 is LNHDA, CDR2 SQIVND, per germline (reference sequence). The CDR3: CASSIASRGTNTEAFF. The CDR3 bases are TGTGCCAGTAGTATAGCGTCTAGGGGCACGAACACTGAAGCTTTCTTT.

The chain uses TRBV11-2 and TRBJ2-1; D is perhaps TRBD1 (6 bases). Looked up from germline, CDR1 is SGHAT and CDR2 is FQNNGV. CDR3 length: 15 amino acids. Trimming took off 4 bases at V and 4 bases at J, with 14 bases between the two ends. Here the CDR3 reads CASSWGQGIYNEQFF. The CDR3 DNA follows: TGTGCCAGCAGCTGGGGGCAGGGTATATACAATGAGCAGTTCTTC.

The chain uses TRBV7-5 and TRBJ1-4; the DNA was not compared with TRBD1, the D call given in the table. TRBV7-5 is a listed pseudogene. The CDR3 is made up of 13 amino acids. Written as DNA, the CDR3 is TGTGTCAGAAGCTTTCAGGGCTATGAAAAACTGTTTTTT. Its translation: CVRSFQGYEKLFF.

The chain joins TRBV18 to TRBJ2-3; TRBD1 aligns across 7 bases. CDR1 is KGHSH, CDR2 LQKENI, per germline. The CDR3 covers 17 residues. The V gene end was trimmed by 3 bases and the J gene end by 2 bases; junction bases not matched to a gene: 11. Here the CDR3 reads CASSPPGTVEITDTQYF. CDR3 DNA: TGTGCCAGCTCACCGCCAGGGACAGTAGAAATCACAGATACGCAGTATTTT. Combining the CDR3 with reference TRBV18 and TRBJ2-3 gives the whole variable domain NAGVMQNPRHLVRRRGQEARLRCSPMKGHSHVYWYRQLPEEGLKFMVYLQKENIIDESGMPKERFSAEFPKEGPSILRIQQVVRGDSAAYFCASSPPGTVEITDTQYFGPGTRLTVL.

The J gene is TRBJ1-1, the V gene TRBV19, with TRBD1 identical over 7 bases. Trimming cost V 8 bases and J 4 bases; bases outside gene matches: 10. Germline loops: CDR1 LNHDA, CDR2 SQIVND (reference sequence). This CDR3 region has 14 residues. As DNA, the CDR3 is TGTGCCAGTCTACTACCGGGACAGACCACTGAAGCTTTCTTT. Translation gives CASLLPGQTTEAFF.

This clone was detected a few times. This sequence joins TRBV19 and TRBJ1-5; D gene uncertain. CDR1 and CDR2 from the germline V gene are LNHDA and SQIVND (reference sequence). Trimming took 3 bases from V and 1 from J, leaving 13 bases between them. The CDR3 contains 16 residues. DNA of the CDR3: TGTGCCAGTAGTATTTCGGACCGGAGGAGCAATCAGCCCCAGCATTTT. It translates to CASSISDRRSNQPQHF.

CDR3 sequence reads: CASSPGGSSNEKLFF. The CDR3 coding sequence is TGTGCCAGCAGCCCCGGGGGGAGCTCTAATGAAAAACTGTTTTTT. The chain links TRBV3-1 (or the pseudogene TRBV3-2) to TRBJ1-4; weak D call: TRBD1 (5 bases). This CDR3 has 15 amino acids. Trimming took off 4 bases at V and 3 bases at J, with 12 bases between the two ends. From germline, CDR1 is LGHDT and CDR2 YNNKEL (reference sequence).

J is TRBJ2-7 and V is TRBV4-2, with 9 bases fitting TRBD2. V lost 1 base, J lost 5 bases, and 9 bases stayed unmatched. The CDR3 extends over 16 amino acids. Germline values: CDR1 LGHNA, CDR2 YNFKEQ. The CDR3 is CASSQVYDSGSDEQYF. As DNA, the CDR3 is TGTGCCAGCAGCCAAGTCTACGATAGCGGGAGCGACGAGCAGTACTTC.

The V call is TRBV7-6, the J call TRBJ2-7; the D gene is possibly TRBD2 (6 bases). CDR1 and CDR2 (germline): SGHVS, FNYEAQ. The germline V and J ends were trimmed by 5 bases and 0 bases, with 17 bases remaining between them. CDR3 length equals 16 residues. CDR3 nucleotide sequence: TGTGCCAGCAGCCCATCCGGGGGAGCCTTCTCCTACGAGCAGTACTTC. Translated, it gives CASSPSGGAFSYEQYF.

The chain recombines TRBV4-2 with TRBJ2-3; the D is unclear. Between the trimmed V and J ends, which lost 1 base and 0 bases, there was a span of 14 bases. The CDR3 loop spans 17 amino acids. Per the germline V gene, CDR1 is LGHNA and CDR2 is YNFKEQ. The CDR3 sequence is CASSQVLFDPSTDTQYF. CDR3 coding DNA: TGTGCCAGCAGCCAAGTCCTTTTCGACCCAAGCACAGATACGCAGTATTTT.

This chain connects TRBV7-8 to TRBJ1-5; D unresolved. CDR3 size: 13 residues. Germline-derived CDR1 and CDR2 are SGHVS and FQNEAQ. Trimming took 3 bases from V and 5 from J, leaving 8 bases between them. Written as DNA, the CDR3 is TGTGCCAGCAGCTTGGGCGCCCATCAGCCCCAGCATTTT. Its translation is CASSLGAHQPQHF.

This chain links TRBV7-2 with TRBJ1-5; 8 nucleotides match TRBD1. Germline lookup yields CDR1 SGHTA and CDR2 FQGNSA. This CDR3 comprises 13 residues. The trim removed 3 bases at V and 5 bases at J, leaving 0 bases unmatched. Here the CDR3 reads CASSLGQDQPQHF. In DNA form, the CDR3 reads TGTGCCAGCAGCTTGGGACAGGATCAGCCCCAGCATTTT.

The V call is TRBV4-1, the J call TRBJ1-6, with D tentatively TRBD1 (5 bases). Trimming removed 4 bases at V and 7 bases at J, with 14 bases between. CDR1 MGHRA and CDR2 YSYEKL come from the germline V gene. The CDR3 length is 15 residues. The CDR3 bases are TGCGCCAGCAGCCTACTCGGGCAGGGAAATTCACCCCTCCACTTT. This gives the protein CASSLLGQGNSPLHF.

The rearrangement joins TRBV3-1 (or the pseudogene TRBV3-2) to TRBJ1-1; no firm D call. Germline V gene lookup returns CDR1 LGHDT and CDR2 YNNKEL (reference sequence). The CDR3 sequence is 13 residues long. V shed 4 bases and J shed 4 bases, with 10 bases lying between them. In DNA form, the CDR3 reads TGTGCCAGCAGCCTCACTGGGAGCACTGAAGCTTTCTTT. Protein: CASSLTGSTEAFF.

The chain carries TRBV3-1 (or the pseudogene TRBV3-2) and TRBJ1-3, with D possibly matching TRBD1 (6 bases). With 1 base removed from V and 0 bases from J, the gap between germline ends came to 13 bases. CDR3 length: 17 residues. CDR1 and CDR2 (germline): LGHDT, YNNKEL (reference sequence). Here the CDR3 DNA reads TGTGCCAGCAGCCAAGTTTGGCCAGGGGCCTCTGGAAACACCATATATTTT. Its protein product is CASSQVWPGASGNTIYF.

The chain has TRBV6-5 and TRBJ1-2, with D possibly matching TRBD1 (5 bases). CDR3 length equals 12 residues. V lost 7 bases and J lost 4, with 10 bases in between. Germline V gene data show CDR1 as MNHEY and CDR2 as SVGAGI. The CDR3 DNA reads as TGTGCCAGCACCGGGACCTCCTATGGCTACACCTTC. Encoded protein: CASTGTSYGYTF.

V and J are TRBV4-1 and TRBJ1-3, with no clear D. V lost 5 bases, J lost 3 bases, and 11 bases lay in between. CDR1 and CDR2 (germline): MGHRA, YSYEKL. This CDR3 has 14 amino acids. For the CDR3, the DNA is TGCGCCAGCAGCAGCGAGGGAAGTGGAAACACCATATATTTT. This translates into CASSSEGSGNTIYF.

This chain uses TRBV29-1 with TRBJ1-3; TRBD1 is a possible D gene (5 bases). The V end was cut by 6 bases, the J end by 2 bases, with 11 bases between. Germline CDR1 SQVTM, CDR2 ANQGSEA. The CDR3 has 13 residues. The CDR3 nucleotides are TGCAGCGTGGGAAACAGGACTGGAAACACCATATATTTT. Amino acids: CSVGNRTGNTIYF.

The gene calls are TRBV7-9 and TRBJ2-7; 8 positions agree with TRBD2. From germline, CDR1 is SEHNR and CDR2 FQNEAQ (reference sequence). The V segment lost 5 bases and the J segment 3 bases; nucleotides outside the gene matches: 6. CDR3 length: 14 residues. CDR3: CASSQTSGGYEQYF. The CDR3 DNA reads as TGTGCCAGCAGCCAAACAAGCGGGGGCTACGAGCAGTACTTC.

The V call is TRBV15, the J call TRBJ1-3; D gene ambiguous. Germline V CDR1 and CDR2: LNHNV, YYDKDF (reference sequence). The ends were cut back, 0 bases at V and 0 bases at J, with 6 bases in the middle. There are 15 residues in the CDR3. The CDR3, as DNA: TGTGCCACCAGCAGAGACTTAGACTCTGGAAACACCATATATTTT. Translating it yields CATSRDLDSGNTIYF.

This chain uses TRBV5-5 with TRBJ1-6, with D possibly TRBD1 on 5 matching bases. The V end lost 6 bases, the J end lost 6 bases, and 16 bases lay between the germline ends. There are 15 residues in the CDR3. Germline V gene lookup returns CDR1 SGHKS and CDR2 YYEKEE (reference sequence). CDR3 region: CASIPRDGGNSPLHF. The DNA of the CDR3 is TGTGCCAGCATCCCCAGGGATGGAGGTAATTCACCCCTCCACTTT.

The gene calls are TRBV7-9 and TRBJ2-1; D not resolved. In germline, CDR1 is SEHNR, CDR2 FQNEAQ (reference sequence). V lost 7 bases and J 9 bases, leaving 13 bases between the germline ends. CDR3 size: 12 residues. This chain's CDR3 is CASTSKMGEQFF. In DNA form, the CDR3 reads TGTGCCAGCACCTCCAAAATGGGTGAGCAGTTCTTC.